A single sample is the source of the 16 T cell receptor beta chains below, sequenced in a study of blood T cell repertoires in COVID-19. Data came from immunoSEQ multiplex PCR; TCRdb stores just in-frame clones and leaves some out. The data show hundreds of thousands of clones, under 85% seen once. The sample taken for sequencing was peripheral blood. The origin of the receptors is a woman aged 30 to 39 with COVID-19, enrolled during active disease.

V gene TRBV7-2 combines with J gene TRBJ2-1, with 15 positions matching TRBD2. The ends lost 1 base at V and 6 bases at J; junction bases unmatched: 4. Germline V lookup: CDR1 SGHTA, CDR2 FQGNSA. This CDR3 is built from 17 residues. The CDR3 sequence is CASSLVEGLAGGNEQFF. The CDR3 nucleotides are TGTGCCAGCAGCTTAGTGGAGGGACTAGCGGGGGGCAATGAGCAGTTCTTC.

The chain uses TRBV10-3 and TRBJ2-1; TRBD2 matches 12 bases. The germline gives CDR1 ENHRY, CDR2 SYGVKD. With 6 bases clipped from V and 4 bases from J, the junction kept 13 bases outside the gene matches. The CDR3 runs to 18 residues. CDR3 in amino acids: CAISRPSGGASSYNEQFF. The CDR3 DNA reads TGTGCCATCAGCCGACCTAGCGGGGGGGCCTCTAGTTACAATGAGCAGTTCTTC.

J is TRBJ2-1 and V is TRBV9, with TRBD2 identical over 9 bases. CDR1 SGDLS and CDR2 YYNGEE come from the germline V gene. The junction had 14 bases not matched to a gene; V was cut back by 2 bases and J by 5 bases. The CDR3 length is 18 residues. The CDR3 sequence: CASSVPSSGRFEDNEQFF. In nucleotides, the CDR3 is TGTGCCAGCAGCGTCCCATCAAGCGGGAGGTTTGAGGACAATGAGCAGTTCTTC.

The rearrangement joins TRBV6-2 or TRBV6-3 to TRBJ1-1, with TRBD1 identical over 9 bases. Germline-derived CDR1 and CDR2 are MNHEY and SVGEGT. J gave up 0 bases and V 3 bases, and 14 bases lay outside the gene matches. The CDR3 contains 19 residues. The CDR3 sequence: CASSYEIKGTGNLNTEAFF. CDR3 nucleotide sequence: TGTGCCAGCAGTTATGAGATAAAGGGGACAGGGAATTTGAACACTGAAGCTTTCTTT.

The genes are TRBV12-3 or TRBV12-4 and TRBJ2-7; perhaps TRBD1 as D (5 bases). Trimming shortened V by 5 bases and J by 5 bases, and 7 bases separated the two germline ends. The CDR3 runs 11 residues. The DNA of the CDR3 is TGTGCCAGCAGTACAGGTAACGAGCAGTACTTC. Translation gives CASSTGNEQYF.

The rearrangement uses TRBV29-1 and TRBJ1-2; unclear D gene. Trimming shortened V by 5 bases and J by 5 bases, and 18 bases separated the two germline ends. Germline CDR1 SQVTM, CDR2 ANQGSEA. The CDR3 contains 14 residues. CDR3 sequence: CSVRRASSEYGYTF. The CDR3 nucleotides read TGCAGCGTTAGGAGGGCCAGCAGCGAATATGGCTACACCTTC.

The chain recombines TRBV3-1 (or the pseudogene TRBV3-2) with TRBJ2-1, with 8 bases that match TRBD2. Germline trimming cut 4 bases from V and 5 bases from J; bases unmatched to any gene: 7. Germline CDR1 LGHDT, CDR2 YNNKEL (reference sequence). CDR3 length: 15 residues. DNA for the CDR3: TGTGCCAGCAGCCCGGGACTAGTGTGGGACAATGAGCAGTTCTTC. This translates into CASSPGLVWDNEQFF.

The gene calls are TRBV11-3 and TRBJ2-1; TRBD1 might be the D (5 bases). The germline V and J ends were trimmed by 4 bases and 7 bases, with 14 bases remaining between them. In germline, CDR1 is SGHNT, CDR2 YENEEA. The CDR3 consists of 14 residues. The CDR3 sequence: CASSSGRAPNEQFF. The CDR3 region has the DNA TGTGCCAGCAGCTCGGGCAGGGCGCCAAATGAGCAGTTCTTC.

This clone was counted a single time. The chain has TRBV28 and TRBJ1-6; TRBD1 matches 9 bases. The J segment lost 6 bases and the V segment lost 10 bases, leaving 13 bases of the junction unmatched. The germline gives CDR1 MDHEN, CDR2 SYDVKM. CDR3 length: 16 amino acids. The CDR3 bases are TGTGCCATTTTGACGACTCCGGGACAGGGTAATTCACCCCTCCACTTT. Its protein is CAILTTPGQGNSPLHF.

The V and J genes are TRBV30 and TRBJ2-3; 12 nucleotides line up with TRBD2. The CDR3 sequence is 17 residues long. V lost 0 bases and J lost 1; bases outside the gene matches: 5. Germline V gene sequence: CDR1 GTSNPN, CDR2 SVGIG (reference sequence). In nucleotides, the CDR3 is TGTGCCTGGAGTGTACGCCTAGCGGGAGGGGGCACAGATACGCAGTATTTT. Encoded protein: CAWSVRLAGGGTDTQYF.

This chain joins TRBV30 and TRBJ1-3; 9 bases agree with TRBD1. In germline, CDR1 is GTSNPN, CDR2 SVGIG (reference sequence). Trimming cost V 3 bases and J 4 bases; bases outside gene matches: 4. The CDR3 has 14 amino acids. CDR3 sequence (DNA): TGTGCCTGGAGCGGGACAGGGAGAGGAAACACCATATATTTT. Protein: CAWSGTGRGNTIYF.

The V and J genes are TRBV29-1 and TRBJ1-4; 8 bases agree with TRBD1. The germline CDR1 and CDR2 sequences are SQVTM and ANQGSEA. The J segment lost 7 bases and the V segment lost 7 bases, leaving 14 bases of the junction unmatched. The CDR3 consists of 15 residues. The CDR3 DNA follows: TGCAGCGGGATTCGGTCAGGGGGCTTGGGTGAAAAACTGTTTTTT. This encodes CSGIRSGGLGEKLFF.

V gene TRBV20-1 combines with J gene TRBJ2-3; D perhaps matches TRBD2 (5 bases). The CDR3 extends over 14 amino acids. V dropped 3 bases and J dropped 2 bases, with 12 bases sitting between them. Looked up from germline, CDR1 is DFQATT and CDR2 is SNEGSKA (reference sequence). CDR3 in DNA: TGCAGTGCTAGTCCAGGCGGGTTCACAGATACGCAGTATTTT. Encoded protein: CSASPGGFTDTQYF.

This clone was counted between two and nine times. This chain links TRBV7-9 with TRBJ2-7; TRBD1 is a possible D gene (7 bases). Trimming removed 5 bases from V and 1 base from J, with 15 bases in between. The germline gives CDR1 SEHNR, CDR2 FQNEAQ (reference sequence). This CDR3 spans 15 amino acids. The chain's CDR3 is CASSPRDRESYEQYF. For the CDR3, the DNA is TGTGCCAGCAGCCCGCGGGACAGAGAATCCTACGAGCAGTACTTC.

This sequence joins TRBV12-2 and TRBJ2-3; the table's D call, TRBD2, has no DNA check behind it. TRBV12-2 is a pseudogene. The CDR3 is 15 amino acids. This CDR3 is CASRLITSWADTQYF. The CDR3 DNA reads TGTGCAAGTCGCTTAATAACTAGTTGGGCAGATACGCAGTATTTT.

The count of this clone is one. This CDR3 reads CASSSQTGTGYEKLFF. The CDR3 DNA sequence: TGCGCCAGCAGCTCTCAGACCGGGACAGGGTATGAAAAACTGTTTTTT. This chain uses TRBV5-1 with TRBJ1-4, with 9 bases matching TRBD1. Germline values: CDR1 SGHRS, CDR2 YFSETQ. CDR3 length: 16 residues. Trimming took 3 bases from V and 6 from J; bases not matched to a gene: 9.